This is a list of T cell receptor beta chains from one sample in a study of early T cells in non-severe SARS-CoV-2 infection. TCRdb fed the 5' RACE reads into MiXCR, producing one record per CDR3 protein. The profile shows 75,000 to 100,000 distinct CDR3 sequences, about 14% of them singletons. The sequencing input was whole blood. Receptor source: an adult who was a healthcare worker with PCR-confirmed SARS-CoV-2 infection or an uninfected control (not recorded which). Both conserved end residues are part of each CDR3.

>TRBV7-3|TRBJ1-1
CASRQGQLNTEAFF
>TRBV29-1|TRBJ1-2
CSASTGAYGYTF
>TRBV28|TRBJ1-5
CASSLYGQGLSNQPQHF
>TRBV29-1|TRBJ2-1
CSAGGPSSYNEQFF
>TRBV7-2|TRBJ1-2
CASSLSRDSGYGYTF
>TRBV5-1|TRBJ2-1
CASSFRGDRINEQFF
>TRBV9|TRBJ2-3
CASSVAGQGFDTQYF
>TRBV3-1|TRBJ2-3
CASSQGLSGGSDTQYF
>TRBV3-1|TRBJ1-5
CASSQEGPGLAGRSNQPQHF
>TRBV5-5|TRBJ2-1
CASAGVGQNNEQFF
>TRBV19|TRBJ2-2
CASRGTRDPSNTGELFF
>TRBV5-5|TRBJ2-3
CASSWEKGSTDTQYF
>TRBV27|TRBJ1-1
CASRPLNMNTEAFF
>TRBV9|TRBJ1-2
CASSVGSVLGGYTF
>TRBV27|TRBJ2-1
CASRTQGREWNEQFF
>TRBV10-1|TRBJ2-5
CASSDPDRGEETQYF
>TRBV20-1|TRBJ1-1
CSAREQTRGNTEAFF
>TRBV7-2|TRBJ1-6
CASRAASSYNSPLHF
>TRBV12-3/TRBV12-4|TRBJ2-5
CASRTGAKGTQYF
>TRBV20-1|TRBJ2-5
CSATGQGQETQYF
>TRBV5-1|TRBJ2-5
CASSLEPGGWQETQYF
>TRBV29-1|TRBJ2-3
CSVPRGALVRTDTQYF
>TRBV10-1|TRBJ1-2
CASTRRDREFDGYTF
>TRBV20-1|TRBJ2-3
CSALIGGSSTDTQYF
>TRBV20-1|TRBJ1-2
CSGQGNNYGYTF
>TRBV29-1|TRBJ2-3
CSVEGLAGTDTQYF
>TRBV14|TRBJ1-6
CASSQDLGQYNSPLHF
>TRBV19|TRBJ1-4
CASSPRDSPTNEKLFF
>TRBV9|TRBJ1-5
CASSVGGINQPQHF
>TRBV6-6|TRBJ1-1
CASSQTGGKGEAFF
>TRBV12-3/TRBV12-4|TRBJ1-1
CASSLSRGDTEAFF
>TRBV18|TRBJ2-1
CASSPPGTNEQFF